Listed below are T cell receptor beta chains from one sample, sequenced in a study of OX40 agonist ivuxolimab in advanced cancers. The protocol was immunoSEQ multiplex PCR, while the TCRdb copy is restricted to in-frame clones and leaves out a portion. The sample yields 55,000 to 60,000 clones, roughly 84% seen once. The input for sequencing was CD4+ or CD8+ T cells sorted from blood, taken in a trial of the OX40 agonist ivuxolimab. These receptors all stem from an adult with an advanced solid tumor such as melanoma, head and neck, liver or kidney cancer. Both conserved end residues are part of each CDR3. The D gene is left open where the match is weak. Size is omitted from some rows. Given values are once, few, many or a class for expanded clones.

V gene	D gene	J gene	clone size	CDR3 protein	CDR3 DNA
TRBV6-5	NA	TRBJ1-2	NA	CASRSGLGYGYTF	TGTGCCAGCAGGAGCGGTCTGGGCTATGGCTACACCTTC
TRBV6-1	TRBD1	TRBJ2-7	NA	CASSDRTGGPLEQYF	TGTGCCAGCAGTGACCGGACAGGGGGCCCCTTAGAGCAGTACTTC
TRBV7-6	TRBD2	TRBJ2-1	few	CASSLDAGLAGGSYNEQFF	TGTGCCAGCAGCTTAGATGCTGGTCTAGCGGGAGGATCCTACAATGAGCAGTTCTTC
TRBV7-9	NA	TRBJ2-1	NA	CASSEPRLDYNEQFF	TGTGCCAGCAGCGAACCCCGACTAGATTACAATGAGCAGTTCTTC
TRBV4-1	TRBD1	TRBJ2-2	NA	CASSQIRDSYTGELFF	TGCGCCAGCAGCCAGATCCGGGACAGTTACACCGGGGAGCTGTTTTTT
TRBV6-1	TRBD2	TRBJ2-7	NA	CASTPQTSGRFEQYF	TGTGCCAGCACCCCTCAGACTAGCGGGAGGTTCGAGCAGTACTTC
TRBV5-1	TRBD2	TRBJ2-1	NA	CASSLLAGALYNEQFF	TGCGCCAGCAGCCTACTAGCGGGAGCCCTCTACAATGAGCAGTTCTTC
TRBV21-1	NA	TRBJ2-1	NA	CASSNRVLAGGNEQFF	TGTGCCAGCAGCAACCGTGTTCTAGCGGGGGGAAATGAGCAGTTCTTC
TRBV10-3	TRBD2	TRBJ2-1	NA	CATYSGNDNEQFF	TGTGCCACCTATAGCGGGAACGACAATGAGCAGTTCTTC
TRBV15	NA	TRBJ1-5	NA	CATSRPGTSVYSNQPQHF	TGTGCCACCAGCAGACCAGGGACTTCCGTGTATAGCAATCAGCCCCAGCATTTT
TRBV11-2	NA	TRBJ2-2	NA	CASNHLPGILSGELFF	TGTGCCAGCAACCACCTTCCGGGGATTCTCTCCGGGGAGCTGTTTTTT
TRBV6-5	TRBD2	TRBJ2-7	NA	CASSYSAGGGYEQYF	TGTGCCAGCAGTTACTCGGCGGGAGGGGGCTACGAGCAGTACTTC
TRBV30	TRBD2	TRBJ2-3	NA	CAWRPSGGLGDTQYF	TGTGCCTGGAGACCCAGCGGGGGACTGGGGGATACGCAGTATTTT
TRBV4-1	NA	TRBJ2-7	few	CASSQGEGPLSSYEQYF	TGCGCCAGCAGCCAAGGCGAGGGACCCTTGAGCTCCTACGAGCAGTACTTC
TRBV9	NA	TRBJ2-7	NA	CASSRQGSGEQYF	TGTGCCAGCAGCAGACAAGGGAGCGGCGAGCAGTACTTC
TRBV30	NA	TRBJ1-3	NA	CAWSVPRSSGNTIYF	TGTGCCTGGAGTGTACCCCGCAGCTCTGGAAACACCATATATTTT
TRBV7-2	NA	TRBJ1-5	NA	CASSLAPGANQPQHF	TGTGCCAGCAGCTTAGCCCCCGGTGCCAATCAGCCCCAGCATTTT
TRBV29-1	NA	TRBJ1-1	NA	CSVVGQWGTEAFF	TGCAGCGTTGTTGGTCAATGGGGCACTGAAGCTTTCTTT
TRBV7-9	NA	TRBJ1-6	NA	CASSIQGSYNSPLHF	TGTGCCAGCAGTATCCAGGGTTCCTATAATTCACCCCTCCACTTT
TRBV2	NA	TRBJ1-3	NA	CASRYQSISGNTIYF	TGTGCCAGCAGGTATCAGTCCATCTCTGGAAACACCATATATTTT
TRBV10-2	NA	TRBJ2-2	NA	CASSEWHNGATGELFF	TGCGCCAGCAGTGAATGGCACAACGGGGCGACCGGGGAGCTGTTTTTT
TRBV5-1	NA	TRBJ2-7	once	CASSLDPGGNYEQYF	TGCGCCAGCAGCTTGGACCCCGGCGGGAACTACGAGCAGTACTTC
TRBV6-5	NA	TRBJ1-5	NA	CASRITGSNQPQHF	TGTGCCAGCAGGATAACAGGCAGCAATCAGCCCCAGCATTTT
TRBV28	NA	TRBJ1-2	NA	CASSATTANYGYTF	TGTGCCAGCAGTGCAACGACAGCTAACTATGGCTACACCTTC
TRBV4-2	TRBD1	TRBJ1-6	NA	CASSQEVGGASPLHF	TGTGCCAGCAGCCAAGAAGTAGGGGGCGCTTCACCCCTCCACTTT
TRBV7-2	NA	TRBJ2-2	NA	CASSPRLTGELFF	TGTGCCAGCAGCCCCCGCCTGACCGGGGAGCTGTTTTTT
TRBV30	NA	TRBJ1-6	NA	CAWSVTSSYNSPLHF	TGTGCCTGGAGTGTAACAAGCTCCTATAATTCACCCCTCCACTTT
TRBV5-1	NA	TRBJ2-7	few	CASSLVDPTYEQYF	TGCGCCAGCAGCTTGGTGGACCCAACCTACGAGCAGTACTTC
TRBV5-1	NA	TRBJ2-5	NA	CASSSTGLEETQYF	TGCGCCAGCAGCTCTACAGGGCTGGAGGAGACCCAGTACTTC
TRBV7-2	TRBD1	TRBJ1-6	NA	CASSVEQGGYSPLHF	TGTGCCAGCAGCGTTGAACAGGGGGGTTATTCACCCCTCCACTTT
TRBV10-3	NA	TRBJ2-1	few	CAISESQNNEQFF	TGTGCCATCAGTGAGTCTCAGAACAATGAGCAGTTCTTC
TRBV28	NA	TRBJ1-1	NA	CASRIDTEAFF	TGTGCCAGCAGGATCGACACTGAAGCTTTCTTT
TRBV19	NA	TRBJ2-3	NA	CASSTQLAASTDTQYF	TGTGCCAGTAGTACCCAGCTCGCGGCCAGCACAGATACGCAGTATTTT
TRBV4-2	TRBD2	TRBJ2-6	NA	CASSLGLAESSGANVLTF	TGTGCCAGCAGCCTGGGACTAGCGGAGTCCTCTGGGGCCAACGTCCTGACTTTC
TRBV29-1	NA	TRBJ2-1	NA	CSAPDPDEQFF	TGCAGCGCCCCGGACCCCGATGAGCAGTTCTTC
TRBV7-2	TRBD2	TRBJ2-3	once	CASSWGASGITDTQYF	TGTGCCAGCAGCTGGGGAGCTAGCGGCATAACAGATACGCAGTATTTT
TRBV15	NA	TRBJ1-4	NA	CATSRGEISEKLFF	TGTGCCACCAGCAGAGGGGAAATAAGCGAAAAACTGTTTTTT
TRBV29-1	TRBD2	TRBJ2-3	few	CSVLTREGFTDTQYF	TGCAGCGTTCTTACTAGGGAGGGTTTCACAGATACGCAGTATTTT
TRBV10-3	TRBD2	TRBJ2-7	NA	CAISDLSGQPSGSYTRPYEQYF	TGTGCCATCAGTGACTTGTCAGGGCAACCTAGCGGGAGCTACACCAGACCCTACGAGCAGTACTTC
TRBV4-3	NA	TRBJ2-1	once	CASSQEVGSYNEQFF	TGCGCCAGCAGCCAAGAAGTAGGTTCCTACAATGAGCAGTTCTTC